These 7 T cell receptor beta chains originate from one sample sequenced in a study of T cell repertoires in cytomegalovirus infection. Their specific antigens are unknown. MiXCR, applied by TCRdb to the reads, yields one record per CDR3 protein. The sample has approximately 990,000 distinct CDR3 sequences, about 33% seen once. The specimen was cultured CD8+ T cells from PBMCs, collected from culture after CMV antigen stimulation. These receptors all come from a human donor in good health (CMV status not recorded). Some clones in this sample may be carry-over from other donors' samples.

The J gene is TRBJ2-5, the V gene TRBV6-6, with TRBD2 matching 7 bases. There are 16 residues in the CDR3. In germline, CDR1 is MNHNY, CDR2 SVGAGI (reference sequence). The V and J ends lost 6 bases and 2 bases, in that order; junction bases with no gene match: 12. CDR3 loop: CASSVSGWTRQETQYF. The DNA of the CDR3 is TGTGCCAGCAGCGTCAGCGGCTGGACTAGACAAGAGACCCAGTACTTC.

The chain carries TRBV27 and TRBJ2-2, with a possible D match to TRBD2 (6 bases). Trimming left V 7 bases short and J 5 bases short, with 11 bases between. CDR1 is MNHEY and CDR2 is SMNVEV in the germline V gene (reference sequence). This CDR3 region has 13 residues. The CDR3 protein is CASMGSGTGELFF. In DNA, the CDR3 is TGTGCCAGCATGGGGAGCGGGACCGGGGAGCTGTTTTTT.

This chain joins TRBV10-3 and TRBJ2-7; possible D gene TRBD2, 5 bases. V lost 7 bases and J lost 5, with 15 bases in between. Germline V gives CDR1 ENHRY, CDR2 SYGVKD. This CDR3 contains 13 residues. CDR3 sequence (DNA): TGTGCCATCACAGACTCACGGACTCACGAGCAGTACTTC. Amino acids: CAITDSRTHEQYF.

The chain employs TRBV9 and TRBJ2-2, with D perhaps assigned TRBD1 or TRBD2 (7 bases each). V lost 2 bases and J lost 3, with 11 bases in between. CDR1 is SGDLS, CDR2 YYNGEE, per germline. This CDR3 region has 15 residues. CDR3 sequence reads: CASSVGGGDTGELFF. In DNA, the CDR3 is TGTGCCAGCAGCGTGGGAGGGGGCGACACCGGGGAGCTGTTTTTT.

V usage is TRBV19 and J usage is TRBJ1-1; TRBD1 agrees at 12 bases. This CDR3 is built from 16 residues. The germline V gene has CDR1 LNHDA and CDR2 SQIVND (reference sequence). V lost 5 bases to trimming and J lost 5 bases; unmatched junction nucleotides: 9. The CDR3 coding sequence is TGTGCCAGTAGTTTCGGGACAGGGGGCTTGGGGACTGAAGCTTTCTTT. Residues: CASSFGTGGLGTEAFF.

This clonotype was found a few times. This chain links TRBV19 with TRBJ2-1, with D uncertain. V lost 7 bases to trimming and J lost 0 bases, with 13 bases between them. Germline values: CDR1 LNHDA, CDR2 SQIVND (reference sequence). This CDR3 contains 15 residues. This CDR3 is CASNIDGGSYNEQFF. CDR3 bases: TGTGCCAGTAACATCGACGGCGGCTCCTACAATGAGCAGTTCTTC. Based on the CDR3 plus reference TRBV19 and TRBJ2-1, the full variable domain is DGGITQSPKYLFRKEGQNVTLSCEQNLNHDAMYWYRQDPGQGLRLIYYSQIVNDFQKGDIAEGYSVSREKKESFPLTVTSAQKNPTAFYLCASNIDGGSYNEQFFGPGTRLTVL.

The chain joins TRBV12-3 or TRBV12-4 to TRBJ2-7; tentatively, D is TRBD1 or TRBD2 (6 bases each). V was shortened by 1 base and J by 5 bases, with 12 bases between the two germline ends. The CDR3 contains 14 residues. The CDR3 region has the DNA TGTGCCAGCAGTTTAGGGGGGGCGCATAACGAGCAGTACTTC. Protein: CASSLGGAHNEQYF.